This T cell receptor beta chain was identified during a study of blood T cells in healthy people across ages. The CDR3 contains 15 residues. V lost 4 bases to trimming and J lost 3 bases, with 15 bases between them. The V gene's germline CDR1 is MNHEY and CDR2 SMNVEV (reference sequence). Alongside a J-beta primer mix, a sample-barcoded 5' primer served in a second PCR lasting 7 to 11 cycles. TCRdb ran MiXCR on the 5' RACE reads and lists one entry per CDR3 protein. Among approximately 690,000 distinct CDR3 sequences listed, approximately 40% were seen once. The chain employs TRBV27 and TRBJ1-2, with TRBD1 as a possible D gene (5 bases). The sequence derives from an elderly man in good health. The sample consisted of blood. The DNA of the CDR3 is TGTGCCAGCAGTTACGTGGGCTTGGGGGACTATGGCTACACCTTC. Its translation: CASSYVGLGDYGYTF.